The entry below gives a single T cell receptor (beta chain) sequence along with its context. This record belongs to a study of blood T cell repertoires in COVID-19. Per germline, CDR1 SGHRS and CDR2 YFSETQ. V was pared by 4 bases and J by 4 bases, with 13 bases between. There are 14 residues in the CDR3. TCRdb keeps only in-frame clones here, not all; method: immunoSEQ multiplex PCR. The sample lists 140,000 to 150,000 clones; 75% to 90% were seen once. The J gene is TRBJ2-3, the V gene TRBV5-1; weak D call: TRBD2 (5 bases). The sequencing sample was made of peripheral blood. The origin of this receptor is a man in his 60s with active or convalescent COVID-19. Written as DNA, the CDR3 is TGCGCCAGCAGCCCGAGCGCGCGGGCAGATACGCAGTATTTT. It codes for CASSPSARADTQYF.